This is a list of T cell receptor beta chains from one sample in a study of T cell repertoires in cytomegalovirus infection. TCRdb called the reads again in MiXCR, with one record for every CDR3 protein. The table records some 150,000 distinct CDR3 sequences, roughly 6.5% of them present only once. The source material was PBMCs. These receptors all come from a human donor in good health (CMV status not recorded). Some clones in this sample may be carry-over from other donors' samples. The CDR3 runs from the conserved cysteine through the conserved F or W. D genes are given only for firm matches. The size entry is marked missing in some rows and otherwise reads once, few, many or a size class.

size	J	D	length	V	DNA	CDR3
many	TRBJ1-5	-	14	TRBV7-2	TGTGCCAGCAGCATCCAGTATAGCAATCAGCCCCAGCATTTT	CASSIQYSNQPQHF
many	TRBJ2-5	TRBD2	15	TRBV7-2	TGTGCCAGCAGCTTAAGTGGGACTAAGCAAGAGACCCAGTACTTC	CASSLSGTKQETQYF
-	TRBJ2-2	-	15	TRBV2	TGTGCCAGCAGCCTCAGATTCGCGGACACCGGGGAGCTGTTTTTT	CASSLRFADTGELFF
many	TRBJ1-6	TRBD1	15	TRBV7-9	TGTGCCAGCAGCTTAGCCGGGACAGCCGATTCACCCCTCCACTTT	CASSLAGTADSPLHF
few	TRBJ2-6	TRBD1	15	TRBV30	TGTGCCTGGAATAGAGACAGGGGGGGGGCCAACGTCCTGACTTTC	CAWNRDRGGANVLTF
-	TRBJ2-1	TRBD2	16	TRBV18	TGTGCCAGCTCACCTCCTAGCGGGGGGGCCTACAATGAGCAGTTCTTC	CASSPPSGGAYNEQFF
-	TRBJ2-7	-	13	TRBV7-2	TGTGCCAGCAGCTTACGGCGACTGAACGAGCAGTACTTC	CASSLRRLNEQYF
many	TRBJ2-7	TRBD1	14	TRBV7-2	TGTGCCAGCAGCTTACCTCGGACAGGGGACGAGCAGTACTTC	CASSLPRTGDEQYF
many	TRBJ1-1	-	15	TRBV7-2	TGTGCCAGCAGCTTATTTCAGGGACTAGACACTGAAGCTTTCTTT	CASSLFQGLDTEAFF
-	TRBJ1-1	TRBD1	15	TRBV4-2	TGTGCCAGCAGCCAAGGGGACAGGCGTAACACTGAAGCTTTCTTT	CASSQGDRRNTEAFF
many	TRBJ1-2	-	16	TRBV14	TGTGCCAGCAGCCCAGGACCTATAACCGTTAACTATGGCTACACCTTC	CASSPGPITVNYGYTF
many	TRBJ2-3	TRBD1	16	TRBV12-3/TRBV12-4	TGTGCCAGCAGCAAAGCCGAGGGGGCCTACACAGATACGCAGTATTTT	CASSKAEGAYTDTQYF
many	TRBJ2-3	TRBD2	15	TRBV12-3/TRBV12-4	TGTGCCAGCAGTTTAGAACTAGCGGCAAAAGATACGCAGTATTTT	CASSLELAAKDTQYF
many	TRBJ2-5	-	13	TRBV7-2	TGTGCCAGCAGCTACGGGGTCCAAGAGACCCAGTACTTC	CASSYGVQETQYF
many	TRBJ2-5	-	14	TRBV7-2	TGTGCCAGCAGCATAGACCTTTGGGAAGAGACCCAGTACTTC	CASSIDLWEETQYF
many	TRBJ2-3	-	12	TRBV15	TGTGCCACCAGCAGAGTGGGTGATACGCAGTATTTT	CATSRVGDTQYF
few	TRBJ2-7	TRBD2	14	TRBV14	TGTGCCAGCAGCCAAGTACTAGCGGGGAACGAGCAGTACTTC	CASSQVLAGNEQYF
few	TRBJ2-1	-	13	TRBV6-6	TGTGCCAGCAGCCCGGGACTCGTGAATGAGCAGTTCTTC	CASSPGLVNEQFF
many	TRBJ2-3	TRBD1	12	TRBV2	TGTGCCCGGGGACAGGGGGCAGATACGCAGTATTTT	CARGQGADTQYF
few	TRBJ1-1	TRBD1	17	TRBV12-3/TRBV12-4	TGTGCCAGCAGTCTTTACCGGGACAGGGGGCTGAACACTGAAGCTTTCTTT	CASSLYRDRGLNTEAFF
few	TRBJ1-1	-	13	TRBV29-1	TGCAGCGTTGAACCGGGGACGAACACTGAAGCTTTCTTT	CSVEPGTNTEAFF
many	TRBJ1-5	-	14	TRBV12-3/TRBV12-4	TGTGCCAGCAGTCCTAGGGGGGGGAGTCAGCCCCAGCATTTT	CASSPRGGSQPQHF
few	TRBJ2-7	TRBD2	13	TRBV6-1	TGTGCCAGCAGCAGCGGGGGGGACTACGAGCAGTACTTC	CASSSGGDYEQYF
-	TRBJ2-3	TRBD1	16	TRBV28	TGTGCCAGCAGTTTGGGACAGGGCTTTAGCACAGATACGCAGTATTTT	CASSLGQGFSTDTQYF
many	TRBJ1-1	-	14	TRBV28	TGTGCCAGCAGTTTGGCATCCTCGAACACTGAAGCTTTCTTT	CASSLASSNTEAFF
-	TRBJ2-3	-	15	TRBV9	TGTGCCAGCAGCGTAGAGGGGCGACGCACAGATACGCAGTATTTT	CASSVEGRRTDTQYF
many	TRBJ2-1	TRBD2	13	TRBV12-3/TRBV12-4	TGTGCCAGCCGGACTAGCGCTGGGGATGAGCAGTTCTTC	CASRTSAGDEQFF
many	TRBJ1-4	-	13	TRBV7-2	TGTGCCAGCAGCTTGGGAGGATATGAAAAACTGTTTTTT	CASSLGGYEKLFF
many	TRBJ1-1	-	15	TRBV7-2	TGTGCCAGCAGCTTATCTGCCAGGTCTGTCACTGAAGCTTTCTTT	CASSLSARSVTEAFF
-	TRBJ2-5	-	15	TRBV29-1	TGCAGCGTTGAAGAGAGGGGGGGCGGGCAAGAGACCCAGTACTTC	CSVEERGGGQETQYF
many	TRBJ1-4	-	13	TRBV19	TGTGCCAGTAGCCTCGGGTCTAATGAAAAACTGTTTTTT	CASSLGSNEKLFF
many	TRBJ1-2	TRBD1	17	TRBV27	TGTGCCAGCAGTTTAAATATCGGGGACAGAAGCGGCTATGGCTACACCTTC	CASSLNIGDRSGYGYTF
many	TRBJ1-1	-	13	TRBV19	TGTGCCAGTAACGTAGGGGCCGGCACTGAAGCTTTCTTT	CASNVGAGTEAFF
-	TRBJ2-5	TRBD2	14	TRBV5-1	TGCGCCAGCAGCGCGGGGGACGGTCAAGAGACCCAGTACTTC	CASSAGDGQETQYF
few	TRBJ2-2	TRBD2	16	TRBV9	TGTGCCAGCAGCGTAGCTCGTGGGGGGGTCACCGGGGAGCTGTTTTTT	CASSVARGGVTGELFF
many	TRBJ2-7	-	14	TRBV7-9	TGTGCCAGCAGCTTAGCGATGGGGGGTTACGAGCAGTACTTC	CASSLAMGGYEQYF
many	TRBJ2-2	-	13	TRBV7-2	TGTGCCAGCAGCTTGAGGGTGGCCGGGGAGCTGTTTTTT	CASSLRVAGELFF
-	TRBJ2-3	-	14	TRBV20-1	TGCAGTGCTAGAGCGCCACAGGGTTGGGATACGCAGTATTTT	CSARAPQGWDTQYF
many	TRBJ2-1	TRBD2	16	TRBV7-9	TGTGCCAGCGAGCGGGGCCAGCCTACCCCCTACAATGAGCAGTTCTTC	CASERGQPTPYNEQFF
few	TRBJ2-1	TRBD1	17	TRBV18	TGTGCCAGCTCACCACAGGACAGGGGGGGATCCTACAATGAGCAGTTCTTC	CASSPQDRGGSYNEQFF
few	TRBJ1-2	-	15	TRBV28	TGTGCCAGCAGCTCTCCGTCATTATCGGCATATGGCTACACCTTC	CASSSPSLSAYGYTF
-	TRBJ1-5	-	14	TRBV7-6	TGTGCCAGCAGCTTCGGTAGTGCCGGGCAGCCCCAGCATTTT	CASSFGSAGQPQHF
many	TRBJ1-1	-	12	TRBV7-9	TGTGCCAGCAGTTGGCCGAACACTGAAGCTTTCTTT	CASSWPNTEAFF
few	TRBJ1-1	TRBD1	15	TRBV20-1	TGCAGTGCTAGAGGGGACAGGGGGGGCGACACTGAAGCTTTCTTT	CSARGDRGGDTEAFF
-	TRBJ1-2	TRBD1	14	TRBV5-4	TGTGCCAGCAGCGCAACAGGGGGCAGCTATGGCTACACCTTC	CASSATGGSYGYTF
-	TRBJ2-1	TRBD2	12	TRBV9	TGTGCCAGCAGCGCTAGCGGGGGCGAGCAGTTCTTC	CASSASGGEQFF
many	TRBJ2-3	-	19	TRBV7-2	TGTGCCAGCAGCTTAGTAACCGTCGCGACGGCCCATCGACCAGATACGCAGTATTTT	CASSLVTVATAHRPDTQYF
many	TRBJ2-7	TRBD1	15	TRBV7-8	TGTGCCAGCAGCTCGCAGGACAGGGGGAACTACGAGCAGTACTTC	CASSSQDRGNYEQYF
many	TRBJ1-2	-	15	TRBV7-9	TGTGCCAGCAGCTTAGCGAACAGTACAGTAGATGGCTACACCTTC	CASSLANSTVDGYTF
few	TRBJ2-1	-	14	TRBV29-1	TGCAGCGTTGAAGATTTAGGCCCATACAATGAGCAGTTCTTC	CSVEDLGPYNEQFF
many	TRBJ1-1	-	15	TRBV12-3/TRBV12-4	TGTGCCAGCAGTTTTGGGCGATCGGGTGCGACTGAAGCTTTCTTT	CASSFGRSGATEAFF
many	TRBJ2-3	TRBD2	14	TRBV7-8	TGTGCCAGCAGCTTGACTAGCGGCACAGATACGCAGTATTTT	CASSLTSGTDTQYF
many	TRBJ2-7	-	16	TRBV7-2	TGTGCCAGCAGCTTAGGGCCTCAGGGGGGCCTCGGGGAGCAGTACTTC	CASSLGPQGGLGEQYF
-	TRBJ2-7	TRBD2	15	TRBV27	TGTGCCAGCAGTTTATTAGCGGGGGGGTATTACGAGCAGTACTTC	CASSLLAGGYYEQYF
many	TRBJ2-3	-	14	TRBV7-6	TGTGCCAGCAGCTTAGCGGGCCGCACAGATACGCAGTATTTT	CASSLAGRTDTQYF
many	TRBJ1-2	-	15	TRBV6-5	TGTGCCAGCAGTTACTCGGCAGGATCAGCCTATGGCTACACCTTC	CASSYSAGSAYGYTF
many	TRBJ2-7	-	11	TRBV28	TGTGCCAGCGGGGGACCCTACGAGCAGTACTTC	CASGGPYEQYF
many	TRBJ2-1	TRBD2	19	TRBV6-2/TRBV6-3	TGTGCCAGCAGTTCCGCTCAGGGTAGCGGGGGGGCAGGCGACAATGAGCAGTTCTTC	CASSSAQGSGGAGDNEQFF
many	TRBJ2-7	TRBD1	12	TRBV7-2	TGTGCCAGCAGCTTGGACAGGGGTAGGACGTACTTC	CASSLDRGRTYF
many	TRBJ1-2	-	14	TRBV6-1	TGTGCCAGCAATGGGACCCCATTCAACTATGGCTACACCTTC	CASNGTPFNYGYTF